One sample yielded the 18 T cell receptor beta chains listed below, sequenced in a study of spatial heterogeneity in lung cancer. TCRdb passed the 5' RACE reads through MiXCR, listing each CDR3 protein once. The sample includes some 40,000 distinct CDR3 sequences, around 3.3% of them seen just once. Time point: sample taken at primary tumor resection. The sample was normal lung tissue next to the tumor, taken at surgery. These receptors were taken from a male donor with early-stage non-small cell lung cancer.

This clonotype was recorded at least ten times. The chain uses TRBV7-9 and TRBJ1-4; no clear D gene. This CDR3 contains 16 residues. V dropped 8 bases and J dropped 0 bases, with 16 bases sitting between them. CDR1 and CDR2 from the germline V gene are SEHNR and FQNEAQ (reference sequence). CDR3 region: CASALHNDPTNEKLFF. CDR3 DNA sequence: TGTGCCAGCGCACTCCATAACGATCCAACTAATGAAAAACTGTTTTTT.

The table lists this clonotype with many counts. The chain recombines TRBV20-1 with TRBJ2-3; perhaps TRBD2 as D (6 bases). The CDR3 runs 17 residues. V was pared by 4 bases and J by 0 bases, with 20 bases between. CDR1 and CDR2 (germline): DFQATT, SNEGSKA (reference sequence). The CDR3 region is CSAITPWGDLSTDTQYF. The CDR3, as DNA: TGCAGTGCTATTACCCCTTGGGGGGACCTTAGCACAGATACGCAGTATTTT.

This clonotype showed up many times. The DNA of the CDR3 is TGTGCCAGCAGCCGTATGGATACGCAGTATTTT. It codes for CASSRMDTQYF. This sequence joins TRBV6-2 or TRBV6-3 and TRBJ2-3; D gene ambiguous. Germline values: CDR1 MNHEY, CDR2 SVGEGT. V lost 6 bases, J lost 6 bases, and 7 bases lay in between. This CDR3 has 11 amino acids.

The table lists this clonotype with many counts. The chain recombines TRBV3-1 with TRBJ1-2, with D perhaps TRBD1 (6 bases). V lost 1 base and J 4 bases, leaving 16 bases between the germline ends. Germline loops: CDR1 LGHDT, CDR2 YNNKEL (reference sequence). This CDR3 comprises 16 residues. The CDR3 region has the DNA TGTGCCAGCAGCCAAGGTTCCAGGGGCGCCGGCTATGGCTACACCTTC. This encodes CASSQGSRGAGYGYTF.

This clonotype is categorized as medium-sized. The chain combines TRBV29-1 with TRBJ2-1; D ambiguous. V lost 0 bases, J lost 15 bases, and 9 bases lay in between. The germline V gene has CDR1 SQVTM and CDR2 ANQGSEA. The CDR3 contains 10 residues. CDR3 DNA: TGCAGCGTTGAAGAGGTGCATCGGTTCTTC. Translation: CSVEEVHRFF.

The sample holds many counts of this clonotype. The chain links TRBV3-1 to TRBJ1-1; no definite D call. With 4 bases removed from V and 2 bases from J, the gap between germline ends came to 14 bases. The CDR3 length is 15 residues. In germline, CDR1 is LGHDT, CDR2 YNNKEL (reference sequence). CDR3 region: CASSLKPGPNTEAFF. The CDR3 region has the DNA TGTGCCAGCAGCCTCAAACCGGGCCCAAACACTGAAGCTTTCTTT.

This clonotype was counted ten times or more. V gene TRBV7-2 combines with J gene TRBJ1-6, with 8 bases that match TRBD1. The CDR3 loop spans 14 amino acids. The germline V gene encodes CDR1 SGHTA and CDR2 FQGNSA. V lost 1 base, J lost 7 bases, and 0 bases stayed unmatched. The CDR3 region has the DNA TGTGCCAGCAGCTTAGACAGGGGGAATTCACCCCTCCACTTT. It codes for CASSLDRGNSPLHF.

This clonotype has a count of ten or more. The V gene is TRBV6-6, the J gene TRBJ1-1, with D possibly matching TRBD1 (6 bases). This CDR3 contains 16 residues. Trimming cost V 1 base and J 6 bases, with 18 bases left between them. Per germline, CDR1 MNHNY and CDR2 SVGAGI (reference sequence). This chain's CDR3 is CASSYFRTEHDAEAFF. The CDR3 nucleotides read TGTGCCAGCAGTTACTTCCGGACAGAACATGACGCTGAAGCTTTCTTT.

This clonotype was counted at least ten times. The chain uses TRBV20-1 and TRBJ2-5, with 9 bases identical to TRBD1. CDR3 size: 15 residues. J gave up 4 bases and V 0 bases, and 6 bases lay outside the gene matches. From germline, CDR1 is DFQATT and CDR2 SNEGSKA (reference sequence). The CDR3 reads CSARDLRDRVETQYF. DNA of the CDR3: TGCAGTGCTAGAGATCTCCGGGACAGGGTAGAGACCCAGTACTTC.

This clonotype was counted at least ten times. The chain couples TRBV7-9 to TRBJ1-3; D remains ambiguous. Looked up from germline, CDR1 is SEHNR and CDR2 is FQNEAQ (reference sequence). V lost 5 bases and J 0 bases, leaving 20 bases between the germline ends. The CDR3 length is 18 residues. The CDR3 DNA reads TGTGCCAGCAGCCTCCCTGGCGAACGGGCGAGCTCTGGAAACACCATATATTTT. Encoded protein: CASSLPGERASSGNTIYF. The full variable domain, its missing parts supplied by reference TRBV7-9 and TRBJ1-3, is DTGVSQNPRHKITKRGQNVTFRCDPISEHNRLYWYRQTLGQGPEFLTYFQNEAQLEKSRLLSDRFSAERPKGSFSTLEIQRTEQGDSAMYLCASSLPGERASSGNTIYFGEGSWLTVV.

This clonotype has ten or more counts. The chain carries TRBV6-5 and TRBJ2-1; 9 bases agree with TRBD1. Germline CDR1 MNHEY, CDR2 SVGAGI. The trim removed 7 bases at V and 1 base at J, leaving 11 bases unmatched. The CDR3 has 17 residues. The chain's CDR3 is CASIGTGGGGSYNEQFF. The CDR3 nucleotides are TGTGCCAGCATCGGAACAGGGGGCGGAGGTTCCTACAATGAGCAGTTCTTC.

At least ten counts were recorded for this clonotype. The chain combines TRBV28 with TRBJ2-7; D is perhaps TRBD2 (6 bases). Trimming removed 8 bases from V and 0 bases from J, with 11 bases in between. The CDR3 loop spans 13 amino acids. Germline V lookup: CDR1 MDHEN, CDR2 SYDVKM. As DNA, the CDR3 is TGTGCCAGCGAGCGGGTCACCTCCTACGAGCAGTACTTC. The encoded protein is CASERVTSYEQYF.

This clonotype came up many times. The CDR3 sequence is CASSQGQGVYGYTF. CDR3 coding DNA: TGTGCCAGCAGTCAGGGACAGGGTGTGTATGGCTACACCTTC. The V call is TRBV6-5, the J call TRBJ1-2; 9 bases agree with TRBD1. The germline CDR1 and CDR2 sequences are MNHEY and SVGAGI. The CDR3 loop spans 14 amino acids. The V and J ends lost 5 bases and 5 bases, in that order; junction bases with no gene match: 6.

This clonotype was seen many times. This sequence joins TRBV11-1 and TRBJ2-3; 7 positions match TRBD1. Trimming at V came to 4 bases and at J to 2 bases, leaving 3 bases not matched to a gene. Germline lookup yields CDR1 SGHAT and CDR2 FQDESV (reference sequence). The CDR3 consists of 14 residues. CDR3 sequence (DNA): TGTGCCAGCAGCTCAACAGGGGCCACAGATACGCAGTATTTT. This gives the protein CASSSTGATDTQYF.

This clonotype has at least ten counts. The V call is TRBV2, the J call TRBJ1-4; 7 bases match TRBD1. CDR1 and CDR2 (germline): SNHLY, FYNNEI. The CDR3 has 15 residues. Losses at the gene ends were 8 bases for V and 4 bases for J; bases not matched to a gene: 10. CDR3 sequence (DNA): TGTGCCAGCGTTCAAGGGGGACAGCGTAATGAAAAACTGTTTTTT. This codes for CASVQGGQRNEKLFF.

This clonotype was counted at least ten times. CDR3 nucleotides: TGTGCCGTGGCCGGGACGGATGAAGAGACCCAGTACTTC. It is translated as CAVAGTDEETQYF. The V gene is TRBV10-3, the J gene TRBJ2-5; D may be TRBD1 or TRBD2 (5 bases each). Germline V lookup: CDR1 ENHRY, CDR2 SYGVKD. The CDR3 contains 13 residues. Trimming shortened V by 11 bases and J by 3 bases, and 16 bases separated the two germline ends.

Many counts were recorded for this clonotype. This chain uses TRBV29-1 with TRBJ2-1; D perhaps matches TRBD2 (6 bases). Germline-derived CDR1 and CDR2 are SQVTM and ANQGSEA. The CDR3 spans 11 residues. The V gene lost 5 bases and the J gene lost 10 bases, with 12 bases spanning the gap. The CDR3 nucleotides read TGCAGCGTTTGGACTACTTTCGAGCAGTTCTTC. Amino acids: CSVWTTFEQFF.

Many counts were recorded for this clonotype. The chain joins TRBV29-1 to TRBJ1-4; 7 positions match TRBD1. CDR1 is SQVTM and CDR2 is ANQGSEA in the germline V gene. V dropped 0 bases and J dropped 8; count of bases not matched to a gene: 6. The CDR3 runs to 14 residues. The CDR3 loop is CSVEDRGQREKLFF. The DNA of the CDR3 is TGCAGCGTTGAAGACCGGGGACAGCGGGAAAAACTGTTTTTT.